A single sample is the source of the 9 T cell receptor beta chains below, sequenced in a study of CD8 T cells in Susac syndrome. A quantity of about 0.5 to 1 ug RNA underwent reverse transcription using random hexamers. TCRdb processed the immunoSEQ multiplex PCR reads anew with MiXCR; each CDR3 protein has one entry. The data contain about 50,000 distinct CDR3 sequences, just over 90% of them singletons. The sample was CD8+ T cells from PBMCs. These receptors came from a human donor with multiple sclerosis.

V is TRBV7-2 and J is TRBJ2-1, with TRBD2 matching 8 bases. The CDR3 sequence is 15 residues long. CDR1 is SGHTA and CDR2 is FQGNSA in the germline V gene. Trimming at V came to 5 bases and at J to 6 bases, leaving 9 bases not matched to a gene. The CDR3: CASSAGGSPFNEQFF. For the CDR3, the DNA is TGTGCCAGCAGCGCGGGGGGATCTCCTTTCAATGAGCAGTTCTTC.

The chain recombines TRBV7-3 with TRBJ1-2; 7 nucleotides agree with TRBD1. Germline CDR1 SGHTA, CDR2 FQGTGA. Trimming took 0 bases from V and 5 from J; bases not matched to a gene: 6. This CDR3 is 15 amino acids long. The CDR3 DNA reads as TGTGCCAGCAGCTTAACGGGGGACAGTTCGTATGGCTACACCTTC. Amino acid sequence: CASSLTGDSSYGYTF.

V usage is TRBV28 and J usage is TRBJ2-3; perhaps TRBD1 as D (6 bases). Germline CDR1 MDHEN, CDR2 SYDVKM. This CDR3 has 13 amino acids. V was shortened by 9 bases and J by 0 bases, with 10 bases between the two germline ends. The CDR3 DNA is TGTGCCAGGACCAGGGGTAGCACAGATACGCAGTATTTT. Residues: CARTRGSTDTQYF.

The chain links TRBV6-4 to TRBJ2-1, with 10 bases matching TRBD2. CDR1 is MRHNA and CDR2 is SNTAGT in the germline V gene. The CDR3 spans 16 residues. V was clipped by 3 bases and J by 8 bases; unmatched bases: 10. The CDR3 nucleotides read TGTGCCAGCAGTGAGAGGGTCAGCGGGGGGGCCGATGAGCAGTTCTTC. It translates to CASSERVSGGADEQFF.

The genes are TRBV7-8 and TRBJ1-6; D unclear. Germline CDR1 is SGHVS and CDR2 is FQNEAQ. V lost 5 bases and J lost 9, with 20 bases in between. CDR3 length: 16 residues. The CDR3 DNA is TGTGCCAGCAGCCCTGCCGAGGACTGGCGGGGTTCACCCCTCCACTTT. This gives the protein CASSPAEDWRGSPLHF.

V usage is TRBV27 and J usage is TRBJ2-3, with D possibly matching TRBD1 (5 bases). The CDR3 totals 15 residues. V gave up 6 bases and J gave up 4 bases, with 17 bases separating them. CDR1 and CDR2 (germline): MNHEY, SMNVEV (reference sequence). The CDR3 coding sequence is TGTGCCAGCAGAACCAGGGTTCGGATCCCAGATACGCAGTATTTT. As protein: CASRTRVRIPDTQYF.

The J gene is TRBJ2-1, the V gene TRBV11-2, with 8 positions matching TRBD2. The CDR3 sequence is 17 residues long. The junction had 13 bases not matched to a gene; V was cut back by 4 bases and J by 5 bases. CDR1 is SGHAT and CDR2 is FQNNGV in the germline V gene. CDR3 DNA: TGTGCCAGCAGCTGGGAGGTTGCGCGGGGGGCCGACAATGAGCAGTTCTTC. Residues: CASSWEVARGADNEQFF.

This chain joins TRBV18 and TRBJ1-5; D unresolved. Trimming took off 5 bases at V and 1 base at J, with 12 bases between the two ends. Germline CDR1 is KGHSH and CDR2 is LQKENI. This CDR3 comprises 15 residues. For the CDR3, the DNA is TGTGCCAGCTCAGCGTCGGGAGGGAGCAATCAGCCCCAGCATTTT. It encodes CASSASGGSNQPQHF.

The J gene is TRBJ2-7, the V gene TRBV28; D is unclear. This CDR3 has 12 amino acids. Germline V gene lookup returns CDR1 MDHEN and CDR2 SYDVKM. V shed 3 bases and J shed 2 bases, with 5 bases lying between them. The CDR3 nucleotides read TGTGCCAGCAGTTTGTCAGCCTACGAGCAGTACTTC. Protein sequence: CASSLSAYEQYF.